This is a list of T cell receptor beta chains from one sample in a study of T cell changes during pregnancy in multiple sclerosis. Produced via immunoSEQ multiplex PCR; TCRdb's table is partial and in-frame only. The data contain more than 35,000 clones, 80% to 95% of them singletons. Sequenced material: CD4+ T cells from peripheral blood mononuclear cells, taken in the third trimester of pregnancy. These receptors were taken from a female donor in good health, enrolled as a control in a pregnancy study. Each CDR3 is given with its conserved first and last residue. The order of the fields is D gene, J gene, V gene, clone size, CDR3 protein, CDR3 DNA. A D gene is named only where the DNA matches it firmly. Rows give clone size only sometimes, using once, few, many, or a class for an expanded clone.

>NA|TRBJ1-6|TRBV2|NA
CASSDARGYSPLHF
TGTGCCAGCAGCGACGCGAGAGGGTATTCACCCCTCCACTTT
>NA|TRBJ1-5|TRBV15|NA
CATSRTDSRGNQPQHF
TGTGCCACCAGCAGAACCGACAGTCGGGGCAATCAGCCCCAGCATTTT
>NA|TRBJ2-1|TRBV4-3|few
CASSQDGFGSLNEQFF
TGCGCCAGCAGCCAAGATGGGTTTGGGAGCCTCAATGAGCAGTTCTTC
>NA|TRBJ1-6|TRBV5-1|once
CASNDPPGSPLHF
TGCGCCAGCAACGACCCACCGGGGTCACCCCTCCACTTT
>NA|TRBJ2-1|TRBV4-3|NA
CASSQGSGSYNEQFF
TGCGCCAGCAGCCAAGGGTCGGGGTCCTACAATGAGCAGTTCTTC
>NA|TRBJ2-5|TRBV7-3|NA
CASSSSYQETQYF
TGTGCCAGCAGCTCCTCGTACCAAGAGACCCAGTACTTC
>TRBD1|TRBJ2-7|TRBV7-6|NA
CASTRTGGSYEQYF
TGTGCCAGCACCCGAACAGGGGGCTCCTACGAGCAGTACTTC
>NA|TRBJ1-6|TRBV4-3|NA
CASSQEGRSSPLHF
TGCGCCAGCAGCCAAGAGGGCCGCAGTTCACCCCTCCACTTT
>NA|TRBJ1-1|TRBV30|once
CAWSFGSANTEAFF
TGTGCCTGGAGTTTCGGAAGCGCGAACACTGAAGCTTTCTTT
>NA|TRBJ1-2|TRBV19|NA
CASSIGGAGLRGYTF
TGTGCCAGTAGTATAGGCGGGGCAGGGCTGCGGGGCTACACCTTC
>TRBD1|TRBJ1-3|TRBV6-1|NA
CASSIRGRGNTIYF
TGTGCCAGCAGTATCAGGGGGCGAGGAAACACCATATATTTT
>NA|TRBJ1-1|TRBV28|NA
CASSLGGSAFF
TGTGCCAGCAGTCTGGGGGGTTCAGCTTTCTTT
>TRBD1|TRBJ1-6|TRBV5-8|NA
CARTGVGSYNSPLHF
TGTGCCAGGACAGGGGTAGGCTCCTATAATTCACCCCTCCACTTT
>TRBD1|TRBJ2-7|TRBV7-7|NA
CASSLGQGATYEQYF
TGTGCTAGCAGCTTAGGGCAGGGGGCGACGTACGAGCAGTACTTC
>NA|TRBJ2-7|TRBV6-5|NA
CASSPGQVSYEQYF
TGTGCCAGCAGTCCGGGACAAGTCTCCTACGAGCAGTACTTC
>TRBD2|TRBJ2-1|TRBV6-1|once
CASSATSGGAGEQFF
TGTGCCAGCAGTGCTACTAGCGGGGGGGCCGGTGAGCAGTTCTTC